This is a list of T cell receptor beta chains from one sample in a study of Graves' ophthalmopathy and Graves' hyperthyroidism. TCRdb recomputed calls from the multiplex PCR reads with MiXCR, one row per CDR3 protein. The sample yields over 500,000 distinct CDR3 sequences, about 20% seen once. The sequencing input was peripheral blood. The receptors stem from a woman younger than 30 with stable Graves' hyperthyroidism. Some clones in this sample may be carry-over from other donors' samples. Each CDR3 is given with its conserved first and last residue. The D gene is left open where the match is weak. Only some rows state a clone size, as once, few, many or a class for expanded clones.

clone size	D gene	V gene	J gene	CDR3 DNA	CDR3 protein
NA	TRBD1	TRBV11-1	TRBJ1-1	TGTGCCAGCAGCAAGGGACAGGGTTTGAACACTGAAGCTTTCTTT	CASSKGQGLNTEAFF
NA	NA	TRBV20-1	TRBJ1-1	TGCAGTGCTCCTGGACCGACCCTAGGGCACACTGAAGCTTTCTTT	CSAPGPTLGHTEAFF
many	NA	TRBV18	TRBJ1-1	TGTGCCAGCCAAATGGACACTAACACTGAAGCTTTCTTT	CASQMDTNTEAFF
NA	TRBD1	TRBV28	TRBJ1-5	TGTGCCAGCAGTTCCCGGGACAGGGCCGTTCAGCCCCAGCATTTT	CASSSRDRAVQPQHF
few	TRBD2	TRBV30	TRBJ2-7	TGTGCCTGGAGTGTGGCGGGGGATTACTACGAGCAGTACTTC	CAWSVAGDYYEQYF
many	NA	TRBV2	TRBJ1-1	TGTGCCAGCATTTTAGGCGGAACTGAAGCTTTCTTT	CASILGGTEAFF
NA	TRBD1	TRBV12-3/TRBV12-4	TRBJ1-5	TGTGCCAGCACCAACTCTCGGACAGGTGACAATCAGCCCCAGCATTTT	CASTNSRTGDNQPQHF
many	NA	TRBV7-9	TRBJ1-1	TGTGCCAGCAGCTTGGGGAGGGGGATGAACACTGAAGCTTTCTTT	CASSLGRGMNTEAFF
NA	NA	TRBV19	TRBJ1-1	TGTGCCGTTAGGGACCAGAGGGACACTGAAGCTTTCTTT	CAVRDQRDTEAFF
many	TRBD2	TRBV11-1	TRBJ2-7	TGTGCCAGCAGCTTACGGACTAGCGGGGGGGCCACCGCCTACGAGCAGTACTTC	CASSLRTSGGATAYEQYF